These 13 T cell receptor beta chains came from one sample sequenced in a study of diagnostic markers for celiac disease (dated by TCRdb to the early 2020s). Data came from an Illumina MiSeq. After reprocessing by TCRdb, each CDR3 protein sequence is one entry, and no DNA is given. The sample table records about 5,600 distinct CDR3 sequences. Together, the top ten hold 5% to 7% of the sample. The sequenced sample consisted of either unsorted cells or a sorted T cell fraction (not recorded which). Every receptor here comes from a human donor. This table probably holds off-target reads from a library built for another chain.

Frequency places this clonotype as medium-sized. V usage is TRBV20-1 and J usage is TRBJ2-2. CDR3 size: 13 residues. Germline values: CDR1 DFQATT, CDR2 SNEGSKA (reference sequence). The CDR3 protein is CSARKTGTGELFF.

This clonotype is medium-sized by frequency. This rearrangement joins TRBV12-3 or TRBV12-4 to TRBJ2-2; TCRdb lists TRBD1, though no DNA is available to test this call. CDR3 length equals 15 residues. The CDR3 loop is CASSPAGARSGELFF.

CDR3: CSASGDLGGYTF. The gene calls are TRBV20-1 and TRBJ1-2. CDR3 length equals 12 residues. Looked up from germline, CDR1 is DFQATT and CDR2 is SNEGSKA (reference sequence).

The chain combines TRBV3-1 with TRBJ1-6; TCRdb returns TRBD1, unconfirmable since there is no DNA. This CDR3 is 14 amino acids long. Germline V gene lookup returns CDR1 LGHDT and CDR2 YNNKEL (reference sequence). This chain's CDR3 is CASSQGQGMTPLHF.

The chain uses TRBV5-1 and TRBJ2-7; TCRdb designates TRBD2, a call that cannot be tested without DNA. Germline V gene sequence: CDR1 SGHRS, CDR2 YFSETQ. The CDR3 contains 18 residues. This CDR3 reads CASSSSASSGVFPYEQYF.

The CDR3 spells CASSQNLAGVNTGELFF. The chain links TRBV7-2 to TRBJ2-2; TCRdb names TRBD2, which stays unverified in the absence of DNA. Germline CDR1 reads SGHTA; CDR2 reads FQGNSA. The CDR3 is 17 residues long.

The V call is TRBV13, the J call TRBJ2-1; TCRdb's assignment of TRBD1 cannot be checked, as there is no DNA. This CDR3 spans 16 amino acids. Germline-derived CDR1 and CDR2 are PRHDT and FYEKMQ (reference sequence). The CDR3 loop reads CASSSPTGTEYNEQFF.

The rearrangement joins TRBV9 to TRBJ1-6. The CDR3 has 15 residues. The V gene's germline CDR1 is SGDLS and CDR2 YYNGEE. CDR3 sequence reads: CASSVESSYNSPLHF.

This clonotype is medium-sized by frequency. This chain links TRBV5-1 with TRBJ2-1. Germline V gives CDR1 SGHRS, CDR2 YFSETQ. This CDR3 has 13 amino acids. The CDR3 is CASSLARANEQFF.

This clonotype is deemed medium-sized by its frequency. CDR3 residues: CASSEVWGWRADTQYF. The rearrangement joins TRBV6-1 to TRBJ2-3; TCRdb returns TRBD2, unconfirmable since there is no DNA. The CDR3 spans 16 residues. Per germline, CDR1 MNHNS and CDR2 SASEGT.

The chain's CDR3 is CASSFAHRATYEQYF. J is TRBJ2-7 and V is TRBV27; the D call of TRBD1 rests on TCRdb alone, since no DNA is present to check it. The germline gives CDR1 MNHEY, CDR2 SMNVEV (reference sequence). There are 15 residues in the CDR3.

This clonotype is medium-sized by frequency. The rearrangement joins TRBV10-3 to TRBJ1-2; there is no DNA to check the TCRdb D call of TRBD1. The CDR3 has 15 residues. Germline assignment: CDR1 ENHRY and CDR2 SYGVKD. The CDR3 protein is CATPSGTDPNYGYTF.

This clonotype counts as medium-sized by frequency. The gene calls are TRBV5-1 and TRBJ1-2. Per germline, CDR1 SGHRS and CDR2 YFSETQ. The CDR3 spans 13 residues. CDR3 in amino acids: CASRDSGAHGYTF.